This T cell receptor (beta chain) was sequenced for a study of T cell changes during pregnancy in multiple sclerosis. This clone was recorded only once. Some clones are missing from TCRdb's copy, which holds only in-frame ones; the method was immunoSEQ multiplex PCR. Of 70,000 to 100,000 clones in the sample, around 93% are singletons; the top ten hold 1.2% to 1.5%. The sequence derives from a female donor in good health, enrolled as a control in a pregnancy study. The material was peripheral blood, obtained in the third trimester of pregnancy.

CDR3 coding DNA: TGTGCCAGCAGTGACCCGCGGGAGGGAGGGACAGATACGCAGTATTTT. This translates into CASSDPREGGTDTQYF. The genes are TRBV2 and TRBJ2-3, with TRBD2 identical over 9 bases. The CDR3 totals 16 residues. The V gene end was trimmed by 3 bases and the J gene end by 3 bases; junction bases not matched to a gene: 7. The germline gives CDR1 SNHLY, CDR2 FYNNEI.